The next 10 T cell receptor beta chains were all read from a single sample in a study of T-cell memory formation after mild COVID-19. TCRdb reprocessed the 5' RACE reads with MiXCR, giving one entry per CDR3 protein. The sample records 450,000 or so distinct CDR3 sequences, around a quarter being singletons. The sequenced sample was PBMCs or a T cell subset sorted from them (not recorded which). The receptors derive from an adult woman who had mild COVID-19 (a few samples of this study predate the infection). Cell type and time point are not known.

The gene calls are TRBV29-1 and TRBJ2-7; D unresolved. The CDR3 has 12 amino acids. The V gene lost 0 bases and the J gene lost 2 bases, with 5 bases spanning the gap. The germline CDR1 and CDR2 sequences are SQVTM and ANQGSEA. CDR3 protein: CSVEDRPYEQYF. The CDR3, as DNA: TGCAGCGTTGAAGACCGACCCTACGAGCAGTACTTC.

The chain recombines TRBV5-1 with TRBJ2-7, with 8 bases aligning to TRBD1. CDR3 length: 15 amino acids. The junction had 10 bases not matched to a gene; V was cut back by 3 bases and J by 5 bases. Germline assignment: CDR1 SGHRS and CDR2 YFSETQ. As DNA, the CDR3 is TGCGCCAGCAGCTCGAGGCCGACAGGGGCGGACGAGCAGTACTTC. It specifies CASSSRPTGADEQYF.

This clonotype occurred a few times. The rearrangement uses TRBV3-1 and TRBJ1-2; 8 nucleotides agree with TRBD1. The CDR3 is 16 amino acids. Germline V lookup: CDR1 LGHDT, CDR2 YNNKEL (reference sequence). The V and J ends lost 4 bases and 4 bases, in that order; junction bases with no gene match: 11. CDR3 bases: TGTGCCAGCAGCCCTCAGAGGACAGGGTTCATCTATGGCTACACCTTC. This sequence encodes CASSPQRTGFIYGYTF.

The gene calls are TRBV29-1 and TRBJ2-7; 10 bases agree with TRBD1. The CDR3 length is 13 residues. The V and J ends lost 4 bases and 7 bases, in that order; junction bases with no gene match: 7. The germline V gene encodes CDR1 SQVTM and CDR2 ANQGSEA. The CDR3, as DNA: TGCAGCGTTGTAGGCGGACAGGGGGTTGAGCAGTACTTC. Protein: CSVVGGQGVEQYF.

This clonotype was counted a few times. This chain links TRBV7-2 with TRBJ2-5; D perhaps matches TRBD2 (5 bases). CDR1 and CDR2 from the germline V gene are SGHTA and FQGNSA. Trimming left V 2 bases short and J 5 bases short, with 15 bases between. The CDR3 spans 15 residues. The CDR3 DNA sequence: TGTGCCAGCAGCTTATTCCCGTCGAGGGCCGAGACCCAGTACTTC. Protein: CASSLFPSRAETQYF.

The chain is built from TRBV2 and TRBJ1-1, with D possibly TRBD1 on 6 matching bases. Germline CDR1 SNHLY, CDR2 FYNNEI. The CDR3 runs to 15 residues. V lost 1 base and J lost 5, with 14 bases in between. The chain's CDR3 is CASSEDRTESTEAFF. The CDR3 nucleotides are TGTGCCAGCAGTGAAGACAGGACAGAAAGTACTGAAGCTTTCTTT.

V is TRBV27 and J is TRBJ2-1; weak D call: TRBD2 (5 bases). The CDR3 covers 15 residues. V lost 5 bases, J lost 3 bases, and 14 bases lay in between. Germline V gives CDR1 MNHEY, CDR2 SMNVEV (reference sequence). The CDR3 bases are TGTGCCAGCAGTACGAGCGGCAATCTCTACAATGAGCAGTTCTTC. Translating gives CASSTSGNLYNEQFF.

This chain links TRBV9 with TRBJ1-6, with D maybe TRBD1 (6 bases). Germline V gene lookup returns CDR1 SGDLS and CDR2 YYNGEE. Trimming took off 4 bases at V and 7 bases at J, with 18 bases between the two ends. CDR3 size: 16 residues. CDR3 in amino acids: CASSPRTDQRNSPLHF. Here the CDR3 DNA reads TGTGCCAGCAGCCCCCGGACAGATCAGCGGAATTCACCCCTCCACTTT.

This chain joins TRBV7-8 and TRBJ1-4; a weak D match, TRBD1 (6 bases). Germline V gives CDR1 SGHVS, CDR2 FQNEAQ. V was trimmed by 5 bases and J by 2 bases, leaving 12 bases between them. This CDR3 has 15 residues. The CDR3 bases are TGTGCCAGCAGCCCCGCAGGGGTTACTAATGAAAAACTGTTTTTT. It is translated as CASSPAGVTNEKLFF.

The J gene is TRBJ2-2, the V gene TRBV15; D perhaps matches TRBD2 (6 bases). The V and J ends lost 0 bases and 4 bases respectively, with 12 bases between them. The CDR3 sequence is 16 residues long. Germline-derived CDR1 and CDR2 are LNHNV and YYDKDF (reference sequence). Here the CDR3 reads CATSRDTGLSTGELFF. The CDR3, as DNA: TGTGCCACCAGCAGAGACACCGGACTATCCACCGGGGAGCTGTTTTTT.